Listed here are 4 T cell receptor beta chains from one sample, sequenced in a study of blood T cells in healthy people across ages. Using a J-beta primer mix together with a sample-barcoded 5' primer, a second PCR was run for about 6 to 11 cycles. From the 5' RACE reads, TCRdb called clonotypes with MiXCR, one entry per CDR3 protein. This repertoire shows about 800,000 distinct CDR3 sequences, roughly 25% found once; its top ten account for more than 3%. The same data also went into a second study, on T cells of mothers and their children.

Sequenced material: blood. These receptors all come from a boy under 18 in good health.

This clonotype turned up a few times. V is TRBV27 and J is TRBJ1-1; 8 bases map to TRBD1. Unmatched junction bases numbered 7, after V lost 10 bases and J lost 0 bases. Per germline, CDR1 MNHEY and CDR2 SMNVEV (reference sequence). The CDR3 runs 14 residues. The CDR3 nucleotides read TGTGCCACCAAGCCAGGGGGCCTGAACACTGAAGCTTTCTTT. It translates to CATKPGGLNTEAFF.

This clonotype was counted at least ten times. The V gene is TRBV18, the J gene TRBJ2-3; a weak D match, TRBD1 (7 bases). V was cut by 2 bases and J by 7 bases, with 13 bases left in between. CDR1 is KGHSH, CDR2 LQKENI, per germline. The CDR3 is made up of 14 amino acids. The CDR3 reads CASSPSRGVNTQYF. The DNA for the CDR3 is TGTGCCAGCTCACCATCCAGGGGGGTAAATACGCAGTATTTT.

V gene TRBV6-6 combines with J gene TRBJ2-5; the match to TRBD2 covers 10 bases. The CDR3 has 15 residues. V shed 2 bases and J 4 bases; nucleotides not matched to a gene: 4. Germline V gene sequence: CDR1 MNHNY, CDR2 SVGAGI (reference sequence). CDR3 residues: CASSYEREGPETQYF. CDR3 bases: TGTGCCAGCAGTTACGAGCGGGAGGGCCCAGAGACCCAGTACTTC.

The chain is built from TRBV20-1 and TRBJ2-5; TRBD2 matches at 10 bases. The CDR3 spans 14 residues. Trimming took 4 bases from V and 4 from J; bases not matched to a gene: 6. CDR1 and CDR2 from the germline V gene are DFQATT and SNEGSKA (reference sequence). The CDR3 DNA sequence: TGCAGTGCTAAAAGCGGGGGGGCCGGAGAGACCCAGTACTTC. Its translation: CSAKSGGAGETQYF.